The sequence of this TCR beta chain was determined in a study of cytomegalovirus exposure and HLA in healthy donors. Study-level information: An earlier analysis identified 117 million unique TCR beta sequences in approximately 190 million T cells. Whole-study findings and limits: A missense DCLRE1C variant was associated with V- and J-gene trimming of TCR beta chains in a later analysis, and an independent cohort replicated the association. Common viral pathogens seemed to be connected with several of the most significant clusters, according to a later analysis.

This clone was detected only a few times. Its antigen is currently unknown. PCR used 60 Vbeta primers and 13 Jbeta primers. Generated by immunoSEQ multiplex PCR, the TCRdb table keeps only in-frame clones and is missing some. Among about 170,000 clones listed, approximately 79% were seen once. The donors gave bone marrow, and they were healthy. CDR1 and CDR2 from the germline V gene are MNHNY and SVGAGI (reference sequence). V was pared by 6 bases and J by 3 bases, with 11 bases of the junction left unmatched. The CDR3 has 16 amino acids. The TCR sequence derives from a man in his forties in good health and CMV-seropositive. The rearrangement joins TRBV6-6 to TRBJ1-1; 9 bases line up with TRBD1. The sample comprised PBMCs. The CDR3, as DNA: TGTGCCAGCAGGGGGACAGGGCTAAGCGTTTACACTGAAGCTTTCTTT. It yields the protein CASRGTGLSVYTEAFF.